Following are 9 T cell receptor beta chains from one sample sequenced in a study of prognosis after radiotherapy for stage I lung cancer. TCR beta CDR3 was amplified from genomic DNA by two-round multiplex PCR. Amplification during the initial PCR round employed primers specific to each TRBV and TRBJ gene. MiXCR, run by TCRdb on the multiplex PCR reads, gives a single entry per CDR3 protein. The table shows around 18,000 distinct CDR3 sequences, with about 30% occurring only once. The sequences come from PBMCs, collected before or after stereotactic body radiation therapy (not recorded which). These receptors were collected from a donor over 45 with non-small cell lung cancer.

By share of the sample, this clonotype is medium-sized (0.01 to 0.1%). The V and J genes are TRBV3-1 and TRBJ1-2; D perhaps matches TRBD1 (6 bases). Per the germline V gene, CDR1 is LGHDT and CDR2 is YNNKEL (reference sequence). V lost 4 bases and J lost 0, with 9 bases in between. The CDR3 loop spans 14 amino acids. The CDR3 DNA sequence: TGTGCCAGCAGCCGCAGACAGGCTAACTATGGCTACACCTTC. This gives the protein CASSRRQANYGYTF.

This clonotype was detected ten times or more. CDR3 nucleotides: TGTGCCAGTAGTATTTCACCAGGATCCTACGAGCAGTACTTC. Its translation: CASSISPGSYEQYF. The gene calls are TRBV19 and TRBJ2-7, with D unclear. This CDR3 has 14 residues. Deletions cut 3 bases from V and 1 base from J, with 10 bases between. Germline V lookup: CDR1 LNHDA, CDR2 SQIVND (reference sequence).

In this sample, this clonotype turned up many times. The genes are TRBV7-9 and TRBJ1-6; TRBD1 is a possible D gene (5 bases). The V and J ends lost 5 bases and 7 bases respectively, with 6 bases between them. This CDR3 has 12 residues. Germline lookup yields CDR1 SEHNR and CDR2 FQNEAQ (reference sequence). In DNA, the CDR3 is TGTGCCAGCAGCCGACAGAATTCACCCCTCCACTTT. It codes for CASSRQNSPLHF. Full variable domain (remainder filled in from reference TRBV7-9 and TRBJ1-6): DTGVSQNPRHKITKRGQNVTFRCDPISEHNRLYWYRQTLGQGPEFLTYFQNEAQLEKSRLLSDRFSAERPKGSFSTLEIQRTEQGDSAMYLCASSRQNSPLHFGNGTRLTVT.

This clonotype has a count of ten or more. The rearrangement links TRBV28 to TRBJ1-4; TRBD1 agrees at 7 bases. This CDR3 has 17 amino acids. Trimming removed 3 bases from V and 3 bases from J; junction bases left unmatched: 10. Looked up from germline, CDR1 is MDHEN and CDR2 is SYDVKM. The CDR3 coding sequence is TGTGCCAGCAGTTTTCTAAGGGGGCGAGGTTCTAATGAAAAACTGTTTTTT. Its protein is CASSFLRGRGSNEKLFF. The whole variable domain, filled in from reference TRBV28 and TRBJ1-4, reads DVKVTQSSRYLVKRTGEKVFLECVQDMDHENMFWYRQDPGLGLRLIYFSYDVKMKEKGDIPEGYSVSREKKERFSLILESASTNQTSMYLCASSFLRGRGSNEKLFFGSGTQLSVL.

This clonotype has a count of ten or more. CDR3 loop: CASGRQGIYEKLFF. As DNA, the CDR3 is TGTGCCAGCGGCCGACAGGGGATCTACGAAAAACTGTTTTTT. The rearrangement uses TRBV6-1 and TRBJ1-4, with TRBD1 identical over 8 bases. The CDR3 has 14 amino acids. V lost 8 bases to trimming and J lost 8 bases; unmatched junction nucleotides: 10. The germline CDR1 and CDR2 sequences are MNHNS and SASEGT.

Concerning this clonotype: At one end, the junction sequence differs from germline, possibly due to a read error. The CDR3 DNA reads TGCAGTGCTAGACACGCGGGAACAGATACGCGGTATTTT. Encoded protein: CSARHAGTDTRYF. The chain employs TRBV20-1 and TRBJ2-3; perhaps TRBD2 as D (6 bases). The CDR3 covers 13 residues. Germline CDR1 and CDR2: DFQATT and SNEGSKA (reference sequence).

This clonotype has ten or more counts. The V and J genes are TRBV5-5 and TRBJ2-3, with D perhaps matching TRBD2 (6 bases). CDR1 and CDR2 from the germline V gene are SGHKS and YYEKEE (reference sequence). The CDR3 covers 14 residues. V was pared by 3 bases and J by 1 base, with 9 bases between. The CDR3 coding sequence is TGTGCCAGCAGCTCCGGGAGCCGCACAGATACGCAGTATTTT. It translates to CASSSGSRTDTQYF. The entire variable domain, with the rest obtained from reference TRBV5-5 and TRBJ2-3, is as follows: DAGVTQSPTHLIKTRGQQVTLRCSPISGHKSVSWYQQVLGQGPQFIFQYYEKEERGRGNFPDRFSARQFPNYSSELNVNALLLGDSALYLCASSSGSRTDTQYFGPGTRLTVL.

This clonotype was seen many times. The rearrangement joins TRBV2 to TRBJ1-3; D gene ambiguous. Germline CDR1 reads SNHLY; CDR2 reads FYNNEI. The CDR3 extends over 11 amino acids. Trimming shortened V by 10 bases and J by 2 bases, and 6 bases separated the two germline ends. The CDR3: CAIHAGNTIYF. DNA of the CDR3: TGTGCCATCCATGCTGGAAACACCATATATTTT.

On this clonotype: This likely traces to a read error, being one base from a far larger clone. The gene calls are TRBV5-5 and TRBJ1-2; a weak D match, TRBD1 (5 bases). The CDR3 runs to 15 residues. The germline V gene encodes CDR1 SGHKS and CDR2 YYEKEE (reference sequence). This chain's CDR3 is CASSLVGAADYGYTF. The CDR3 DNA reads TGCGCCAGCAGCTTGGTCGGGGCAGCCGATTATGGCTACACCTTC. Complete variable domain (other parts from reference TRBV5-5 and TRBJ1-2): DAGVTQSPTHLIKTRGQQVTLRCSPISGHKSVSWYQQVLGQGPQFIFQYYEKEERGRGNFPDRFSARQFPNYSSELNVNALLLGDSALYLCASSLVGAADYGYTFGSGTRLTVV.